These 18 T cell receptor beta chains were all obtained from the same sample, sequenced in a study of T cells in Graves' hyperthyroidism and ophthalmopathy. Using RNA transcripts as the source, TCR beta CDR3 regions were amplified. First-round RT-PCR with HTBI primers amplified the TCR CDR3 region. TCRdb analysed the multiplex PCR reads with MiXCR anew, one entry per CDR3 protein. The table lists approximately 870,000 distinct CDR3 sequences, roughly 40% of them singletons, with approximately 8.7% in the top ten. The sample consisted of blood. The receptor source for this set is a man aged 18 to 29 with Graves' hyperthyroidism.

At least ten counts were recorded for this clonotype. This chain links TRBV15 with TRBJ2-7; possible D gene TRBD2, 6 bases. This CDR3 has 14 amino acids. In germline, CDR1 is LNHNV, CDR2 YYDKDF (reference sequence). V lost 0 bases and J lost 6, with 12 bases in between. The DNA for the CDR3 is TGTGCCACCAGCAGAGAAACGGGAGCGGGCGAGCAGTACTTC. It codes for CATSRETGAGEQYF.

A note on this clonotype: Just one base apart from a much larger clone, this may be a read error. Since the CDR3 does not end with the conserved phenylalanine or tryptophan, this likely comes from a read error. The chain combines TRBV2 with TRBJ1-1, with D perhaps TRBD1 (6 bases). Germline CDR1 SNHLY, CDR2 FYNNEI. The V and J ends lost 7 bases and 0 bases respectively, with 9 bases between them. CDR3 length: 13 residues. The CDR3: CASTGAVNTEAFL. The DNA of the CDR3 is TGTGCCAGCACAGGGGCGGTGAACACTGAAGCTTTCCTT.

Ten or more counts support this clonotype. V is TRBV7-9 and J is TRBJ1-2; 9 positions agree with TRBD1. The trim removed 5 bases at V and 8 bases at J, leaving 6 bases unmatched. In germline, CDR1 is SEHNR, CDR2 FQNEAQ (reference sequence). The CDR3 runs to 13 residues. CDR3: CASSVSGTGGYTF. In nucleotides, the CDR3 is TGTGCCAGCAGCGTCTCCGGGACAGGGGGCTACACCTTC.

This chain joins TRBV19 and TRBJ1-5; TRBD1 is a possible D gene (6 bases). CDR1 LNHDA and CDR2 SQIVND come from the germline V gene (reference sequence). This CDR3 is built from 15 residues. Trimming left V 3 bases short and J 1 base short, with 10 bases between. The CDR3 coding sequence is TGTGCCAGTAGTATCGACAGGTTCAGCAATCAGCCCCAGCATTTT. This sequence encodes CASSIDRFSNQPQHF.

This chain uses TRBV15 with TRBJ1-2; 8 bases align to TRBD1. V shed 3 bases and J 6 bases; nucleotides not matched to a gene: 3. Germline-derived CDR1 and CDR2 are LNHNV and YYDKDF (reference sequence). This CDR3 comprises 13 residues. The CDR3 region has the DNA TGTGCCACCAGCAGTCAGGGGGCGAATGGCTACACCTTC. Protein: CATSSQGANGYTF.

This clonotype was detected ten times or more. V usage is TRBV29-1 and J usage is TRBJ1-1; no clear D. V was cut by 7 bases and J by 1 base, with 7 bases left in between. The CDR3 loop spans 11 amino acids. Germline-derived CDR1 and CDR2 are SQVTM and ANQGSEA. CDR3 DNA: TGCAGCGGGAGTCAGAACACTGAAGCTTTCTTT. Its protein product is CSGSQNTEAFF.

The chain uses TRBV4-3 and TRBJ1-6; the D is unclear. Trimming cost V 3 bases and J 5 bases, with 11 bases left between them. Germline CDR1 reads LGHNA; CDR2 reads YSLEER. The CDR3 spans 15 residues. The CDR3 loop reads CASSHTWGDNSPLHF. Written as DNA, the CDR3 is TGCGCCAGCAGCCACACGTGGGGAGATAATTCACCCCTCCACTTT.

This clonotype came up a few times. This chain connects TRBV6-6 to TRBJ2-7; 9 bases are shared with TRBD1. The CDR3 spans 16 residues. In germline, CDR1 is MNHNY, CDR2 SVGAGI (reference sequence). After removal of 6 bases from V and 6 bases from J, the junction contained 15 bases not matched to a gene. The CDR3 reads CASRKWSQGQGREQYF. The CDR3, as DNA: TGTGCCAGCAGGAAGTGGAGCCAAGGACAGGGGCGCGAGCAGTACTTC.

This clonotype was found many times. J is TRBJ1-2 and V is TRBV15; D gene ambiguous. CDR1 and CDR2 (germline): LNHNV, YYDKDF (reference sequence). The CDR3 runs 15 residues. The V gene lost 0 bases and the J gene lost 6 bases, with 14 bases spanning the gap. The chain's CDR3 is CATSREPDGIDGYTF. DNA for the CDR3: TGTGCCACCAGCAGAGAACCGGACGGGATAGATGGCTACACCTTC.

V and J are TRBV7-8 and TRBJ1-6; 8 nucleotides agree with TRBD1. J gave up 18 bases and V 5 bases, and 6 bases lay outside the gene matches. The CDR3 is 11 residues long. The germline gives CDR1 SGHVS, CDR2 FQNEAQ. The CDR3 protein is CASSKGQAAHF. The CDR3 nucleotides are TGTGCCAGCAGCAAGGGACAGGCGGCCCACTTT.

The rearrangement joins TRBV9 to TRBJ1-6, with D possibly being TRBD1 (6 bases). V lost 4 bases and J lost 7, with 18 bases in between. Germline loops: CDR1 SGDLS, CDR2 YYNGEE. The CDR3 length is 16 residues. The CDR3 sequence: CASSHRSGEGNSPLHF. The DNA for the CDR3 is TGTGCCAGCAGCCACAGATCAGGGGAAGGAAATTCACCCCTCCACTTT.

As to this clonotype: This is likely a read error, given that the CDR3 carries no conserved phenylalanine or tryptophan at its end. The chain couples TRBV5-1 to TRBJ2-7; D remains unclear. The CDR3 runs 14 residues. Germline loops: CDR1 SGHRS, CDR2 YFSETQ. The CDR3 DNA follows: TGTGCCAGCAGCTTGTCGACGGACTCCTACGAGCAGTACCTC. Residues: CASSLSTDSYEQYL.

This clonotype was counted a few times. The CDR3 spells CASSIQSGADQPQHF. The DNA of the CDR3 is TGTGCCAGCAGCATCCAGAGCGGGGCGGATCAGCCCCAGCATTTT. J is TRBJ1-5 and V is TRBV14; a possible D gene is TRBD1 (5 bases). Germline assignment: CDR1 SGHDN and CDR2 FVKESK. Trimming removed 5 bases at V and 5 bases at J, with 16 bases between. CDR3 size: 15 residues.

This clonotype was counted between two and nine times. The chain joins TRBV29-1 to TRBJ2-2, with 13 bases that match TRBD2. Germline V gene data show CDR1 as SQVTM and CDR2 as ANQGSEA. This CDR3 has 15 residues. V shed 4 bases, J shed 12 bases, and the junction held 11 bases outside the gene matches. The CDR3 region is CSVGGTSGNTGKLFF. CDR3 nucleotide sequence: TGCAGCGTTGGGGGGACTAGCGGGAATACCGGAAAGCTGTTTTTT.

This clonotype was detected a few times. The chain combines TRBV2 with TRBJ2-7; 9 bases line up with TRBD1. The CDR3 consists of 14 residues. Trimming took 5 bases from V and 4 from J; bases not matched to a gene: 6. CDR1 SNHLY and CDR2 FYNNEI come from the germline V gene. In nucleotides, the CDR3 is TGTGCCAGCAGTTACTTAGGACAGGGGTACGAGCAGTACTTC. Amino acids: CASSYLGQGYEQYF.

The V gene is TRBV7-2, the J gene TRBJ1-1, with 7 positions matching TRBD1. The V segment lost 2 bases and the J segment 3 bases; nucleotides outside the gene matches: 6. Germline V CDR1 and CDR2: SGHTA, FQGNSA. This CDR3 contains 15 residues. CDR3 amino acids: CASSLMGTEYTEAFF. The CDR3 region has the DNA TGTGCCAGCAGCTTAATGGGGACAGAATACACTGAAGCTTTCTTT.

The gene calls are TRBV3-1 and TRBJ2-7; D is perhaps TRBD2 (5 bases). Trimming shortened V by 0 bases and J by 2 bases, and 17 bases separated the two germline ends. The CDR3 consists of 17 residues. Germline loops: CDR1 LGHDT, CDR2 YNNKEL (reference sequence). The CDR3, as DNA: TGTGCCAGCAGCCAAGAGGTCTTGGCGGGCGCTACCTACGAGCAGTACTTC. Protein sequence: CASSQEVLAGATYEQYF.

This clonotype was observed a few times. The rearrangement links TRBV5-5 to TRBJ1-1; D gene ambiguous. This CDR3 comprises 14 residues. Germline CDR1 is SGHKS and CDR2 is YYEKEE (reference sequence). Trimming shortened V by 3 bases and J by 4 bases, and 13 bases separated the two germline ends. CDR3 residues: CASSSEVWGTEAFF. DNA of the CDR3: TGTGCCAGCAGCTCCGAAGTGTGGGGCACTGAAGCTTTCTTT.